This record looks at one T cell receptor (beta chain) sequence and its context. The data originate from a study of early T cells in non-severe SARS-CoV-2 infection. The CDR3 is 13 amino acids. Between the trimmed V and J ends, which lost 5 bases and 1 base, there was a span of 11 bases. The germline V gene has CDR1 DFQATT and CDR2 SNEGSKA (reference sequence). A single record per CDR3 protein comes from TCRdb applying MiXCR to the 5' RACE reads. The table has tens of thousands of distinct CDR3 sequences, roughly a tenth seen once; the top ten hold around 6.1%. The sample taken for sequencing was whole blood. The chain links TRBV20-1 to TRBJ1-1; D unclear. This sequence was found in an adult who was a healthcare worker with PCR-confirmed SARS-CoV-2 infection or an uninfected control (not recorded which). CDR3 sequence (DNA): TGCAGTGCTCGGAACCCCGGGAACACTGAAGCTTTCTTT. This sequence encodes CSARNPGNTEAFF.